The entry below gives a single T cell receptor beta chain sequence along with its context. Its antigen is as yet unknown. This entry comes from a study of T cell responses to AZD1222 COVID-19 vaccine. The V and J ends lost 2 bases and 11 bases respectively, with 7 bases between them. The CDR3 length is 10 residues. Per the germline V gene, CDR1 is SNHLY and CDR2 is FYNNEI. Here immunoSEQ multiplex PCR was the method, and the copy in TCRdb shows in-frame clones only, minus some. The data show 250,000 to 300,000 clones, with 85% to 95% seen just once and about 0.5% held by the top ten. Points from the study as a whole: When two AZD1222 doses had been given, Spike-specific TCR breadth and depth rose. Repertoires were obtained only post-peak T cell response. Among spike-specific TCRs, nearly half reportedly target unmutated variant regions. Just a handful of AZD1222 recipients tested seropositive at baseline.

The source material was peripheral blood, sampled 28 days after the second AZD1222 dose. The chain has TRBV2 and TRBJ2-7; D might be TRBD1 (6 bases). This TCR was sampled from an adult who received the AZD1222 COVID-19 vaccine. CDR3 bases: TGTGCCAGCAGTGAATACAGGGAGTACTTC. This gives the protein CASSEYREYF.